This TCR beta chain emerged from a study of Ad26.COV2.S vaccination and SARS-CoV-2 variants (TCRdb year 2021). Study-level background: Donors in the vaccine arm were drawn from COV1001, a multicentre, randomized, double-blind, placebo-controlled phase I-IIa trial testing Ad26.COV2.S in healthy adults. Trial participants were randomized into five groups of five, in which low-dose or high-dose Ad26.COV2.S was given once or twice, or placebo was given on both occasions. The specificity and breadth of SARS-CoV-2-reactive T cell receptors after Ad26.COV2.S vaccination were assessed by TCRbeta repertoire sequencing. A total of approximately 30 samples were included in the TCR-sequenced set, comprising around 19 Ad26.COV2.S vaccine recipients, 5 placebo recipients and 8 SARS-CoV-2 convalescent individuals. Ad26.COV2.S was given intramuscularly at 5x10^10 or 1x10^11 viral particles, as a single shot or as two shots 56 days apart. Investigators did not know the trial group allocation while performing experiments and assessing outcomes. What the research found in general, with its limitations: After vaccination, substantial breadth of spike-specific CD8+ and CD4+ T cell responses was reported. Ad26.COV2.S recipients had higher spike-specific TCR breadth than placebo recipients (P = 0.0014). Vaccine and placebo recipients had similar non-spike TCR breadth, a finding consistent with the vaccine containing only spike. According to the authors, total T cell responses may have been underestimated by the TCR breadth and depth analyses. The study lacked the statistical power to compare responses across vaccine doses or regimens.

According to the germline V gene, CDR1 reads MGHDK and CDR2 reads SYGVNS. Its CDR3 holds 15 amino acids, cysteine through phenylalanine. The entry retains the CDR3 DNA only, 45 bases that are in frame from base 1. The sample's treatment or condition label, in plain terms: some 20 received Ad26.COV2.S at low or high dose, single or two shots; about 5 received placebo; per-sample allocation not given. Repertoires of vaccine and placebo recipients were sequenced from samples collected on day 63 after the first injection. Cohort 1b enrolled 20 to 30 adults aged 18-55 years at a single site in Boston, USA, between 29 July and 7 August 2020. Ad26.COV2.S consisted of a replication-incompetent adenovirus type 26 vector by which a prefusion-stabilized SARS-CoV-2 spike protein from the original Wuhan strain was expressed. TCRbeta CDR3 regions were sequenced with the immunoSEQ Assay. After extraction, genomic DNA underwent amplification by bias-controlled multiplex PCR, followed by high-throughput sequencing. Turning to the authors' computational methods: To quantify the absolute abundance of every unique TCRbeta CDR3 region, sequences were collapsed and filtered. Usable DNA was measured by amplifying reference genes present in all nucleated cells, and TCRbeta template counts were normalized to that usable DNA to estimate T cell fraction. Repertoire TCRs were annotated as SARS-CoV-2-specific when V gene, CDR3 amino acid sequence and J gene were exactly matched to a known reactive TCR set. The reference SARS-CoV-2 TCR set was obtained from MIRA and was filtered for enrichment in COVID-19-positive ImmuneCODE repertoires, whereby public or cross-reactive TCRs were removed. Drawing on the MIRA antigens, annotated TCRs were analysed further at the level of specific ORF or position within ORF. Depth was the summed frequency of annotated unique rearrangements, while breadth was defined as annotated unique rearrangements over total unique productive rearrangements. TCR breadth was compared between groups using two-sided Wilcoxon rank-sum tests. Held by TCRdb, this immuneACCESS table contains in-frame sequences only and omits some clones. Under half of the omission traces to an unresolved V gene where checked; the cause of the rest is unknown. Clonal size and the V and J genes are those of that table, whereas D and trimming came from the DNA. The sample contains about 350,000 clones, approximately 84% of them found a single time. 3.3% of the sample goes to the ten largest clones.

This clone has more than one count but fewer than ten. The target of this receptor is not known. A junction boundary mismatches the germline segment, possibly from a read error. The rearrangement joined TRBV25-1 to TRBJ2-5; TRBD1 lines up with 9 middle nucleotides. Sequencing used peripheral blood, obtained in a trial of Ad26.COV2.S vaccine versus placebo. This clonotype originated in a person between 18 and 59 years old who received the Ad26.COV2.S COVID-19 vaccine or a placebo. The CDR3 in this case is CASRDFNRGLKTQYF. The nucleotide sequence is TGTGCCAGCCGTGACTTCAACAGGGGGCTAAAGACCCAGTACTTC.